This entry features one T cell receptor beta chain sequence. This CDR3 contains 13 residues. The V end lost 4 bases, the J end lost 9 bases, and 13 bases lay between the germline ends. This entry is derived from a study of control samples from healthy donors and cancer patients. Sequenced by immunoSEQ multiplex PCR; TCRdb stores in-frame clones only, minus some. The data contain fewer than 60,000 clones, roughly 95% of them singletons. The specimen sequenced was blood. The TCR originated in a man aged 25-45 years in good health. The chain links TRBV12-3 or TRBV12-4 to TRBJ2-1; possible D gene TRBD2, 6 bases. The CDR3 region has the DNA TGTGCCAGCAGTTCCCTCATCGGGAGTGAGCAGTTCTTC. Encoded protein: CASSSLIGSEQFF.